This T cell receptor (beta chain) came from a study of cytomegalovirus exposure and HLA in healthy donors. The study's findings and limits: According to a later analysis, donors in an Asian-associated ancestry cluster reportedly had fewer N-insertions than the roughly 630-donor mean.

The PCR used 60 Vbeta and 13 Jbeta primers. Method: immunoSEQ multiplex PCR; TCRdb's copy keeps in-frame clones and lacks some. The data hold some 130,000 clones, with approximately 80% observed a single time. As to this clone: Its antigen is currently unknown.

This CDR3 contains 15 residues. V was trimmed by 0 bases and J by 4 bases, leaving 12 bases between them. Germline V gives CDR1 SGHRS, CDR2 YFSETQ. J is TRBJ2-3 and V is TRBV5-1; D is possibly TRBD1 (6 bases). The sequence came from a woman aged 45-65 years in good health and CMV-seropositive. The sequenced sample was PBMCs. CDR3 residues: CASSLASTGADTQYF. The CDR3 nucleotides are TGCGCCAGCAGCTTGGCGTCGACAGGAGCAGATACGCAGTATTTT.